The T cell receptor beta chain under discussion was sequenced for a study of STAT3 mutations in large granular lymphocyte leukemia. Findings and limits, study-wide: All newly emerging clones after therapy were STAT3 wild type. Every T-cell large granular lymphocyte leukemia patient had at least one immunodominant TCR beta clonotype.

Around 40,000 productive templates were obtained per sample on average. Clones were read by immunoSEQ multiplex PCR, and TCRdb kept only the in-frame ones, dropping some. The sample records about 12,000 clones, about three quarters being singletons. In germline, CDR1 is LNHDA, CDR2 SQIVND (reference sequence). CDR3 size: 14 residues. V was shortened by 9 bases and J by 0 bases, with 14 bases between the two germline ends. Notes on this clone: The antigen is undetermined.

The sample taken for sequencing was peripheral blood mononuclear cells. The chain uses TRBV19 and TRBJ1-1; no clear D gene. The TCR sequence derives from a man between 60 and 70 years old with T-cell large granular lymphocyte leukemia. Some clones in this sample may be carry-over from other donors' samples. This CDR3 reads CASLSRTLNTEAFF. CDR3 nucleotides: TGTGCCAGCCTCTCCCGGACCCTGAACACTGAAGCTTTCTTT.